The T cell receptor (beta chain) under discussion was sequenced for a study of T cell repertoires in cytomegalovirus infection. The CDR3 runs to 14 residues. Trimming removed 2 bases at V and 5 bases at J, with 7 bases between. In TCRdb, the reads were re-called with MiXCR into one record per CDR3 protein. This sample carries about 350,000 distinct CDR3 sequences, roughly 36% of them seen once, and the ten largest clones take roughly 13%. As concerns this clonotype: Its antigen is as yet unknown.

J is TRBJ1-6 and V is TRBV12-3 or TRBV12-4; D ambiguous. The clonotype originates from a human donor in good health (CMV status not recorded). Some clones in this sample may be carry-over from other donors' samples. The material was cultured PBMCs, obtained from culture after CMV antigen stimulation. CDR3 nucleotide sequence: TGTGCCAGCAGTTTACTATGGGATAATTCACCCCTCCACTTT. The encoded protein is CASSLLWDNSPLHF.